These 7 T cell receptor beta chains were sequenced from one sample in a study of technical replicates of blood from a handful of donors. Profiled with immunoSEQ multiplex PCR; TCRdb holds only in-frame clones, not every one. The sample consists of about 13,000 clones, approximately 83% of them appearing once. Input material: PBMCs. The receptors were sampled from a human donor in good health.

V gene TRBV7-2 combines with J gene TRBJ1-2; D perhaps matches TRBD1 (5 bases). This CDR3 has 14 residues. The germline V and J ends were trimmed by 3 bases and 8 bases, with 16 bases remaining between them. CDR1 is SGHTA and CDR2 is FQGNSA in the germline V gene. CDR3 DNA sequence: TGTGCCAGCAGCTTTCCGCAGGGAACAGACGGCTACACCTTC. It yields the protein CASSFPQGTDGYTF.

A few counts support this clone. The chain links TRBV9 to TRBJ1-1, with 9 bases matching TRBD1. Germline V lookup: CDR1 SGDLS, CDR2 YYNGEE. The CDR3 consists of 15 residues. The V and J ends lost 0 bases and 4 bases, in that order; junction bases with no gene match: 4. The CDR3 DNA is TGTGCCAGCAGCGTAGATGGACAGGGGTTCACTGAAGCTTTCTTT. Protein product: CASSVDGQGFTEAFF. Using reference TRBV9 and TRBJ1-1 for the parts outside the CDR3, the full variable domain is DSGVTQTPKHLITATGQRVTLRCSPRSGDLSVYWYQQSLDQGLQFLIQYYNGEERAKGNILERFSAQQFPDLHSELNLSSLELGDSALYFCASSVDGQGFTEAFFGQGTRLTVV.

The genes are TRBV5-1 and TRBJ2-1; 7 bases are a match to TRBD2. The J segment lost 3 bases and the V segment lost 0 bases, leaving 6 bases of the junction unmatched. CDR3 length equals 16 residues. Germline V lookup: CDR1 SGHRS, CDR2 YFSETQ. The chain's CDR3 is CASSLEGLSHYNEQFF. For the CDR3, the DNA is TGCGCCAGCAGCTTGGAGGGACTATCTCACTACAATGAGCAGTTCTTC.

This chain connects TRBV2 to TRBJ2-7; a weak D match, TRBD1 (6 bases). Germline CDR1 SNHLY, CDR2 FYNNEI. V lost 6 bases and J lost 1, with 13 bases in between. This CDR3 has 14 amino acids. CDR3 in DNA: TGTGCCAGCAGCCAGGGGAGTGGATCCTACGAGCAGTACTTC. Its protein is CASSQGSGSYEQYF.

The chain joins TRBV12-2 to TRBJ2-7; the table's TRBD1 call for D was not verified on the DNA. TRBV12-2 is a pseudogene segment. The CDR3 length is 16 residues. CDR3: CASPPLARGASYEQYF. The DNA for the CDR3 is TGTGCAAGTCCCCCCCTCGCCAGGGGGGCTTCGTACGAGCAGTACTTC.

The chain has TRBV19 and TRBJ2-7; 8 nucleotides line up with TRBD2. The CDR3 runs 18 residues. The germline V gene encodes CDR1 LNHDA and CDR2 SQIVND (reference sequence). The V segment lost 3 bases and the J segment 4 bases; nucleotides outside the gene matches: 17. For the CDR3, the DNA is TGTGCCAGTAGTATCGATTTGATCTCCGGGACTAGGGTTTACGAGCAGTACTTC. It is translated as CASSIDLISGTRVYEQYF.

This chain connects TRBV5-8 to TRBJ1-3; D is perhaps TRBD1 (6 bases). Deletions cut 4 bases from V and 4 bases from J, with 15 bases between. The CDR3 totals 15 residues. Looked up from germline, CDR1 is SGHTS and CDR2 is YDEGEE. CDR3 nucleotides: TGTGCCAGCAGCCGGCGACAGGTGGGAGGAAACACCATATATTTT. Translation: CASSRRQVGGNTIYF.